This TCR beta chain was sequenced during a study of molecular identifiers for immune sequencing clone quantification. The sample holds a few counts of this clonotype. TCRdb re-analysed the PCR reads in MiXCR, keeping a single row per CDR3 protein. The sample records about 320,000 distinct CDR3 sequences, 24% being singletons. Trimming removed 8 bases at V and 3 bases at J, with 16 bases between. From germline, CDR1 is MNHEY and CDR2 SMNVEV (reference sequence). The CDR3 is made up of 14 amino acids. The sample was naive CD8+ T cells from blood, with Jurkat cell RNA spiked in. This sample's subset: FACS-sorted CD8+CD4-CCR7+CD45RA+ naive T cells. The TCR comes from a human donor in good health. Some libraries in this study had Jurkat cell RNA spiked in. The rearrangement links TRBV27 to TRBJ1-1, with D perhaps matching TRBD1 (6 bases). CDR3 residues: CASSWGGLDTEAFF. CDR3 in DNA: TGTGCCAGCTCATGGGGGGGGCTCGACACTGAAGCTTTCTTT.